This T cell receptor beta chain was sequenced during a study of T cells in Graves' hyperthyroidism and ophthalmopathy. Study findings and constraints: In simple terms, a model built on 13 V-J features told ophthalmopathy apart from stable hyperthyroidism.

Trimming left V 3 bases short and J 7 bases short, with 12 bases between. CDR1 SGHRS and CDR2 YFSETQ come from the germline V gene. The CDR3 is 13 residues long. Amplification targeted TCR beta CDR3 regions from RNA transcripts. During a first-round RT-PCR of the TCR CDR3, the HTBI primer set was used. TCRdb re-called the multiplex PCR reads through MiXCR, storing one row per CDR3 protein. Altogether about 620,000 distinct CDR3 sequences are present, 15% to 20% being singletons, with the ten largest covering 3.5% to 4%. Note on this clonotype: The antigen remains undetermined.

The chain combines TRBV5-1 with TRBJ2-3; D tentatively fits TRBD1 or TRBD2 (6 bases each). This TCR was sampled from a woman aged 30 to 39 with Graves' hyperthyroidism. Sequenced material: blood. The CDR3 region has the DNA TGCGCCAGCAGCTCCGGGGGCAGGAATACGCAGTATTTT. Translating gives CASSSGGRNTQYF.